This T cell receptor (beta chain) emerged from a study of T-cell reconstitution after alpha-beta-depleted transplantation in children. V shed 1 base and J shed 5 bases, with 15 bases lying between them. The CDR3 sequence is 15 residues long. Germline lookup yields CDR1 MGHRA and CDR2 YSYEKL. Of note for this clonotype: Its specificity is unknown.

Regarding the study as a whole: It was reported that alpha-beta T cells came from several hundred expanded graft clones (about two months after transplant). Newly produced T cells mostly provided counts and TCRbeta diversity after one year, as hyperexpanded clones declined. Some patients owed their high day-60 TCRbeta diversity to surviving recipient T cells and thymic progenitors.

Preparing the TCRbeta library involved the use of unique molecular identifiers. MiXCR, run by TCRdb on the PCR reads, gives a single entry per CDR3 protein. Of 350,000 to 500,000 distinct CDR3 sequences detected, approximately 41% appear once; the ten largest clones hold 27%. The J gene is TRBJ2-7, the V gene TRBV4-1, with D tentatively TRBD1 or TRBD2 (5 bases each). This specimen consisted of PBMCs, obtained before TCRalphabeta/CD19-depleted stem cell transplant. The receptor was derived from a girl aged 2-10 years with aplastic anemia, due to receive a stem cell transplant. This CDR3 reads CASSQVSGDPNEQYF. The CDR3 region has the DNA TGCGCCAGCAGCCAAGTTAGTGGGGACCCAAACGAGCAGTACTTC.